These T cell receptor beta chains were read from a single sample in a study of blood T cell repertoires in COVID-19. Measured with immunoSEQ multiplex PCR; TCRdb has only the in-frame clones, and not every one. This table holds fewer than 300,000 clones, roughly nine tenths found once. Source material: peripheral blood. These receptors originate from a woman in her thirties with COVID-19, enrolled during active disease. The CDR3 runs from the conserved cysteine through the conserved F or W. Each record gives: V gene, J gene, D gene, CDR3 length, clone size, CDR3 protein, CDR3 DNA. D genes are given only for firm matches. The listing skips clone size in some rows; elsewhere it reads once, few, many or a size class.

>TRBV6-2/TRBV6-3|TRBJ2-7|.|15|.
CASSYTQGAEDEQYF
TGTGCCAGCAGTTACACACAGGGCGCGGAAGACGAGCAGTACTTC
>TRBV6-5|TRBJ2-1|TRBD1|14|.
CASSYPGQGKEQFF
TGTGCCAGCAGTTACCCTGGACAGGGTAAGGAGCAGTTCTTC
>TRBV11-3|TRBJ2-3|TRBD2|14|.
CASSHGGSADTQYF
TGTGCCAGCAGCCACGGGGGGTCGGCAGATACGCAGTATTTT
>TRBV5-1|TRBJ1-1|.|19|.
CASSLDMGGSGFLDTEAFF
TGCGCCAGCAGCTTGGACATGGGAGGGTCGGGATTCCTGGACACTGAAGCTTTCTTT
>TRBV10-2|TRBJ1-2|.|13|.
CASSDRVEYGYTF
TGCGCCAGCAGTGACCGGGTGGAATATGGCTACACCTTC
>TRBV27|TRBJ1-1|.|14|.
CASSPRWGDTEAFF
TGTGCCAGCAGCCCTCGGTGGGGGGACACTGAAGCTTTCTTT
>TRBV19|TRBJ2-7|.|16|.
CASSPYGTWGVYEQYF
TGTGCCAGTAGTCCCTATGGGACCTGGGGGGTGTACGAGCAGTACTTC
>TRBV5-8|TRBJ2-7|TRBD2|17|.
CASSPGTSGRGSYEQYF
TGTGCCAGCAGCCCGGGGACTAGCGGGAGAGGCTCCTACGAGCAGTACTTC
>TRBV6-1|TRBJ1-1|TRBD1|16|.
CASSVGQGDMNTEAFF
TGTGCCAGCAGTGTGGGACAGGGGGATATGAACACTGAAGCTTTCTTT
>TRBV24-1|TRBJ2-1|TRBD2|18|.
CATSDRLPLAGGPHEQFF
TGTGCCACCAGTGATCGATTACCACTAGCGGGAGGGCCTCATGAGCAGTTCTTC
>TRBV28|TRBJ1-1|.|13|.
CASSLTANTEAFF
TGTGCCAGCAGTTTGACAGCTAACACTGAAGCTTTCTTT
>TRBV5-1|TRBJ1-1|TRBD1|15|.
CASSSDRVLNTEAFF
TGCGCCAGCAGCTCCGACAGGGTCTTAAACACTGAAGCTTTCTTT
>TRBV19|TRBJ2-7|TRBD1|16|once
CASSIRTGEGSYEQYF
TGTGCCAGTAGTATAAGGACAGGGGAAGGCTCCTACGAGCAGTACTTC
>TRBV5-5|TRBJ1-5|TRBD1|14|.
CASSPGTANQPQHF
TGTGCCAGCAGCCCCGGGACAGCCAATCAGCCCCAGCATTTT
>TRBV29-1|TRBJ1-4|TRBD1|15|.
CSVVDTGDPNEKLFF
TGCAGCGTGGTAGATACAGGGGATCCCAATGAAAAACTGTTTTTT
>TRBV5-1|TRBJ2-3|.|16|.
CASSAPRGEATDTQYF
TGCGCCAGCAGCGCCCCCCGCGGGGAGGCAACAGATACGCAGTATTTT
>TRBV7-6|TRBJ2-1|TRBD2|19|.
CASSLLLRGSAGDNNEQFF
TGTGCCAGCAGCTTACTCTTGAGGGGATCGGCGGGGGATAACAATGAGCAGTTCTTC
>TRBV6-5|TRBJ2-1|TRBD1|16|.
CASSYSGQGRYNEQFF
TGTGCCAGCAGTTACTCTGGACAGGGTCGGTACAATGAGCAGTTCTTC
>TRBV27|TRBJ1-1|.|15|.
CASSPLRGGNTEAFF
TGTGCCAGCAGTCCACTTAGGGGGGGAAACACTGAAGCTTTCTTT
>TRBV7-2|TRBJ2-7|.|13|.
CASSRDWSYEQYF
TGTGCCAGCAGCCGGGACTGGAGCTACGAGCAGTACTTC
>TRBV6-5|TRBJ1-2|TRBD1|14|once
CASFGQGDNYGYTF
TGTGCCAGCTTCGGACAGGGTGATAACTATGGCTACACCTTC
>TRBV11-2|TRBJ2-2|TRBD2|18|.
CASSSGLAGSTDTGELFF
TGTGCCAGCAGCTCAGGACTAGCGGGATCTACAGACACCGGGGAGCTGTTTTTT
>TRBV28|TRBJ2-1|TRBD2|16|.
CASSLSSGTEIGEQFF
TGTGCCAGCAGTTTATCGAGCGGGACCGAGATTGGTGAGCAGTTCTTC
>TRBV30|TRBJ1-3|.|16|.
CACAPGRGSSGNTIYF
TGTGCCTGCGCCCCCGGAAGGGGGAGCTCTGGAAACACCATATATTTT
>TRBV6-1|TRBJ2-5|TRBD2|15|.
CASSEDSGGFETQYF
TGTGCCAGCAGTGAAGATAGCGGGGGGTTTGAGACCCAGTACTTC
>TRBV3-1/TRBV3-2|TRBJ1-6|TRBD1|15|.
CASSQSHRGNSPLHF
TGTGCCAGCAGCCAATCGCACAGGGGGAATTCACCCCTCCACTTT
>TRBV6-2/TRBV6-3|TRBJ2-1|TRBD2|20|.
CASSPQYGLAGGPVGNEQFF
TGTGCCAGCAGTCCCCAATATGGCCTAGCGGGAGGGCCGGTGGGAAATGAGCAGTTCTTC
>TRBV12-3/TRBV12-4|TRBJ1-5|.|13|.
CASSLNGHQPQHF
TGTGCCAGCAGTTTAAACGGTCATCAGCCCCAGCATTTT
>TRBV6-5|TRBJ2-1|TRBD1|14|.
CASSSGQGGREQFF
TGTGCCAGCAGTTCTGGACAGGGAGGAAGAGAGCAGTTCTTC
>TRBV5-1|TRBJ2-2|TRBD2|17|.
CASSLAGLAGTTGELFF
TGCGCCAGCAGCTTGGCCGGACTAGCGGGTACTACCGGGGAGCTGTTTTTT
>TRBV3-1/TRBV3-2|TRBJ1-3|.|16|once
CASSPPGLPSGNTIYF
TGTGCCAGCAGCCCACCAGGGCTCCCCTCTGGAAACACCATATATTTT
>TRBV6-5|TRBJ1-2|TRBD1|15|.
CASSYSTGGSYGYTF
TGTGCCAGCAGTTACTCTACAGGGGGCTCATATGGCTACACCTTC
>TRBV4-1|TRBJ1-5|.|14|.
CASSQDLGSQPQHF
TGCGCCAGCAGCCAAGATCTAGGGAGTCAGCCCCAGCATTTT
>TRBV5-4|TRBJ2-1|TRBD2|14|.
CASSPNAGGNEQFF
TGTGCCAGCAGCCCCAACGCGGGAGGCAATGAGCAGTTCTTC
>TRBV12-3/TRBV12-4|TRBJ1-2|TRBD1|12|.
CASSTGAGGYTF
TGTGCCAGCAGTACAGGGGCGGGTGGCTACACCTTC
>TRBV5-4|TRBJ2-1|TRBD1|15|.
CASSLGDRAHNEQFF
TGTGCCAGCAGCTTAGGGGACAGGGCCCACAATGAGCAGTTCTTC
>TRBV7-9|TRBJ1-2|TRBD1|14|.
CASSSTGGAFGYTF
TGTGCCAGCAGCTCGACAGGGGGCGCATTTGGCTACACCTTC
>TRBV19|TRBJ1-5|TRBD1|16|.
CASSSGDRGRVKPQHF
TGTGCCAGTAGTTCTGGGGACAGGGGGCGCGTAAAGCCCCAGCATTTT
>TRBV2|TRBJ2-3|TRBD2|15|.
CASRGLAGGTDTQYF
TGTGCCAGCAGGGGACTAGCGGGAGGCACAGATACGCAGTATTTT
>TRBV18|TRBJ2-1|TRBD2|15|few
CASSPQVLAGEEQFF
TGTGCCAGCTCACCACAAGTGCTAGCGGGAGAAGAGCAGTTCTTC
>TRBV30|TRBJ2-3|TRBD2|16|.
CASGTSGRADPDTQYF
TGTGCCTCTGGGACTAGCGGGAGGGCCGACCCAGATACGCAGTATTTT
>TRBV3-1/TRBV3-2|TRBJ1-3|.|15|.
CASSSTYHSGNTIYF
TGTGCCAGCAGCTCAACTTACCACTCTGGAAACACCATATATTTT
>TRBV29-1|TRBJ1-2|.|14|.
CSVLSAGAAYGYTF
TGCAGCGTTCTTTCCGCGGGGGCCGCCTATGGCTACACCTTC